One and the same sample provided the 2 T cell receptor delta chains below, sequenced in a study of γδ T cells in repeated Plasmodium falciparum infection. Flow sorting of PBMC yielded separate Vgamma9/Vdelta2+ and Vdelta2-negative gammadelta T cell populations for bulk repertoire analysis. TCRdb reanalyzed the multiplex PCR reads using CATT. The sample yields over 45,000 delta-chain clones, 1.6% seen once. The material sequenced was gamma-delta T cells from blood. The receptors derive from a pool of human donors (malaria-infected and uninfected, not separated).

The table lists this clone with a few counts. For this DNA, TCRdb reports the protein of a much larger clone, which diverges at residue 5, most likely from a read error; the protein presented here is translated directly from the DNA. The rearrangement uses TRDV1 and TRDJ1; D is unresolved. The J gene, missing from TCRdb, was assigned here through DNA to germline matching. The germline gives CDR1 TSWWSYY, CDR2 QGS. Deletions cut 4 bases from V and 1 base from J, with 25 bases between. CDR3 length: 19 amino acids. The chain's CDR3 is CALGGLLGGRTLVTDKLIF. As DNA, the CDR3 is TGTGCTCTTGGGGGACTATTGGGAGGTAGGACCCTCGTCACCGATAAACTCATCTTT.

Concerning this clone: The protein TCRdb gives is from a much larger clone and does not agree with this DNA's translation at residue 14, likely a read error; the protein shown here comes from the DNA. V usage is TRDV1 and J usage is TRDJ1, with a possible D match to TRDD3 (5 bases). The J gene is not listed in TCRdb, so it was assigned here from a DNA match to germline. The CDR3 runs to 20 residues. The germline V gene encodes CDR1 TSWWSYY and CDR2 QGS. Trimming shortened V by 0 bases and J by 0 bases, and 23 bases separated the two germline ends. CDR3 amino acids: CALGELVSWNPRGHTDKLIF. The CDR3 nucleotides read TGTGCTCTTGGGGAACTAGTTTCGTGGAACCCGAGGGGGCACACCGATAAACTCATCTTT.